This T cell receptor (beta chain) was sequenced during a study of blood T cell repertoires in COVID-19. Whole-study context: The study drew acute and convalescent COVID-19 samples from the United States, Italy and Spain. Nucleic acid was either cDNA or gDNA, and it came from T cells, B-cell-depleted T cells, or PBMCs.

This clone was counted between two and nine times. Adults between roughly 18 and 90 years of age took part from under 25 US areas. Either two negative PCRs, clearance, or symptom resolution qualified Cohort 3 donors as recovered. Only in-frame clones appear in the TCRdb table, and some are missing; sequencing was by immunoSEQ multiplex PCR. The sample shows a few hundred thousand clones, 85% to 90% of them seen only once. This CDR3 has 12 residues. Trimming stripped 4 bases from V and 5 bases from J, with 9 bases between. CDR1 LGHDT and CDR2 YNNKEL come from the germline V gene (reference sequence). The chain joins TRBV3-1 (or the pseudogene TRBV3-2) to TRBJ2-7; D ambiguous. The sequenced material came from PBMCs or T cells enriched from blood (not recorded which). The source is a man aged 25 to 45 who had recovered from COVID-19. The CDR3 DNA reads TGTGCCAGCAGCCCCACTACGAACGAGCAGTACTTC. Encoded protein: CASSPTTNEQYF.